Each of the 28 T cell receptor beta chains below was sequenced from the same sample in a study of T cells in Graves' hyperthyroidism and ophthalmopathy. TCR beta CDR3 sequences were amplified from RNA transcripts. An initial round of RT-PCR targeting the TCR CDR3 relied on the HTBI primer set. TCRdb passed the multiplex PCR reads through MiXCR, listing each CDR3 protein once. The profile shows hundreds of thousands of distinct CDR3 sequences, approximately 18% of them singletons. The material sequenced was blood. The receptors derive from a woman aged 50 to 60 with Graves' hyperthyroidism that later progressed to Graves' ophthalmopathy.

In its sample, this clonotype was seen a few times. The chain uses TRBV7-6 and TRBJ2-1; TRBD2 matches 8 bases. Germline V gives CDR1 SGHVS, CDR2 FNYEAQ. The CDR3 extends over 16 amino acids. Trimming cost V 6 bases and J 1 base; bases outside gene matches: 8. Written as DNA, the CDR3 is TGTGCCAGCAGTCGTGGGTTAGCGGGATCCTACAATGAGCAGTTCTTC. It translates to CASSRGLAGSYNEQFF.

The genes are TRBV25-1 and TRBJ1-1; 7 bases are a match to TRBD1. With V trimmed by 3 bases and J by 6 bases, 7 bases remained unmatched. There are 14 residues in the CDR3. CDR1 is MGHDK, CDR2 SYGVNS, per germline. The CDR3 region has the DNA TGTGCCAGCAGTGATCGGAACAGGGGACCTGAAGCTTTCTTT. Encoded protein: CASSDRNRGPEAFF.

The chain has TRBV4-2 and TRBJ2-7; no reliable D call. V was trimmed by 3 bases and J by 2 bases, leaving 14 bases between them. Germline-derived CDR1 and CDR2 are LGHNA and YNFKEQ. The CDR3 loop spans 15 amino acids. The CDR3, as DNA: TGTGCCAGCAGCCACCTATTGCAAGGGCCCTACGAGCAGTACTTC. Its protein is CASSHLLQGPYEQYF.

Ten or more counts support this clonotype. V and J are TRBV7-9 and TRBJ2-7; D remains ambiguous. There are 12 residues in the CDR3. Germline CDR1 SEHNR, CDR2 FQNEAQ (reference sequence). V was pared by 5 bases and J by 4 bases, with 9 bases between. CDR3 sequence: CASSLKLYEQYF. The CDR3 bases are TGTGCCAGCAGCCTCAAATTGTACGAGCAGTACTTC.

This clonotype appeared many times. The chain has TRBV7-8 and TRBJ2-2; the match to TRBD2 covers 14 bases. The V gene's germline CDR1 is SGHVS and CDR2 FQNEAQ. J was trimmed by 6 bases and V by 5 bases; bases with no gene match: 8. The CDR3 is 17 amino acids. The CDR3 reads CASSTRLAGGPAGELFF. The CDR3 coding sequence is TGTGCCAGCAGCACCCGACTAGCGGGGGGGCCCGCCGGGGAGCTGTTTTTT.

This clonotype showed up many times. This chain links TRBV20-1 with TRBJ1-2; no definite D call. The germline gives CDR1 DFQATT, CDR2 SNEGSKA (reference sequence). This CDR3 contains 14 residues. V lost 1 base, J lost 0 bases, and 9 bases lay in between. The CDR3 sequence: CSARGGPTNYGYTF. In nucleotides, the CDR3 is TGCAGTGCTAGAGGCGGGCCTACTAACTATGGCTACACCTTC.

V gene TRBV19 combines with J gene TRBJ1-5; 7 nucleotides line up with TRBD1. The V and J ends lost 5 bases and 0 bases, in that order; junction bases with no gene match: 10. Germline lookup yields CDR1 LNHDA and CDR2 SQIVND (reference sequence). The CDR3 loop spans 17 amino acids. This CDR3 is CASSPRTGANSNQPQHF. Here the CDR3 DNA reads TGTGCCAGTAGTCCCCGGACAGGAGCAAATAGCAATCAGCCCCAGCATTTT.

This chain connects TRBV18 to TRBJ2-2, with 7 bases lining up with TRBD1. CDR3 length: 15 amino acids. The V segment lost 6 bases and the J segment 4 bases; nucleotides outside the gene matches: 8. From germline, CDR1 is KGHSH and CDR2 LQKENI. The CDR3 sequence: CASSPRDSPTGELFF. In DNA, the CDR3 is TGTGCCAGCTCTCCAAGGGACAGCCCCACCGGGGAGCTGTTTTTT.

The CDR3 DNA is TGTGCCACCAGCAGAGGTGTCCGCGCAACTAATGAAAAACTGTTTTTT. Its protein is CATSRGVRATNEKLFF. The chain recombines TRBV15 with TRBJ1-4; the D is unclear. CDR1 and CDR2 (germline): LNHNV, YYDKDF (reference sequence). Trimming took off 1 base at V and 0 bases at J, with 9 bases between the two ends. This CDR3 comprises 16 residues.

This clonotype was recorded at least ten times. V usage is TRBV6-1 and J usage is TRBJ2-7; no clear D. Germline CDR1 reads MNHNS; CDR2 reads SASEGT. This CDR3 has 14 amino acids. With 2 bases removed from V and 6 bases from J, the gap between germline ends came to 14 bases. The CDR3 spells CASSENLPPSEQYF. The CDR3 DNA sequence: TGTGCCAGCAGTGAAAATTTGCCGCCCAGCGAGCAGTACTTC.

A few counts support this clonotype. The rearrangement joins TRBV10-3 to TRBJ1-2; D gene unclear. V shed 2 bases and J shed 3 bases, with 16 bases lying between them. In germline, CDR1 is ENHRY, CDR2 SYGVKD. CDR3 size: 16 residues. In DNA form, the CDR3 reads TGTGCCATCAGTGAGCCGGGATCCCCTGGAGACTATGGCTACACCTTC. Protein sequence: CAISEPGSPGDYGYTF.

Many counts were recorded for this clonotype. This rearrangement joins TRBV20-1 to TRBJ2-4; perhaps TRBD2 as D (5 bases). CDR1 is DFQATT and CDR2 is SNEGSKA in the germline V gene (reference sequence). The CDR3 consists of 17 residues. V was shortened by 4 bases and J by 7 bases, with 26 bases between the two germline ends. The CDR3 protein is CSAKTLLEDPRGNIQYF. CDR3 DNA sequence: TGCAGTGCTAAGACTCTACTCGAGGACCCCCGAGGGAACATTCAGTACTTC.

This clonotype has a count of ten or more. The CDR3 sequence is CASSLVVRGNTEAFF. The CDR3 nucleotides read TGTGCCAGCAGCTTAGTCGTTCGGGGGAACACTGAAGCTTTCTTT. The chain recombines TRBV11-2 with TRBJ1-1; no definite D call. The CDR3 runs to 15 residues. V was cut by 1 base and J by 1 base, with 10 bases left in between. Germline loops: CDR1 SGHAT, CDR2 FQNNGV.

Here the CDR3 DNA reads TGTGCCAGCAGGTCAGGGACCGGGGAGCTGTTTTTT. It yields the protein CASRSGTGELFF. The gene calls are TRBV11-3 and TRBJ2-2; TRBD1 might be the D (5 bases). Trimming took off 6 bases at V and 5 bases at J, with 7 bases between the two ends. Germline CDR1 is SGHNT and CDR2 is YENEEA. The length of the CDR3 is 12 residues. Combining the CDR3 with reference TRBV11-3 and TRBJ2-2 gives the whole variable domain EAGVVQSPRYKIIEKKQPVAFWCNPISGHNTLYWYLQNLGQGPELLIRYENEEAVDDSQLPKDRFSAERLKGVDSTLKIQPAELGDSAVYLCASRSGTGELFFGEGSRLTVL.

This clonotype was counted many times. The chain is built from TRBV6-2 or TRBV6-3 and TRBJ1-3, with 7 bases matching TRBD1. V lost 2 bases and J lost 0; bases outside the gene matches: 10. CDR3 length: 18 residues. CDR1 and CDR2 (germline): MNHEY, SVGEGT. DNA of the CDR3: TGTGCCAGCAGTTACCGACTCATGGGACAGAGCTCTGGAAACACCATATATTTT. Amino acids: CASSYRLMGQSSGNTIYF.

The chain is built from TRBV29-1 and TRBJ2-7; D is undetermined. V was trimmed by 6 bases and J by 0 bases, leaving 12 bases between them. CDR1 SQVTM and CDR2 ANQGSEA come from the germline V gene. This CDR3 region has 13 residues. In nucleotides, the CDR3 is TGCAGCGTCGTACATACGGACTCCTACGAGCAGTACTTC. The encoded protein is CSVVHTDSYEQYF.

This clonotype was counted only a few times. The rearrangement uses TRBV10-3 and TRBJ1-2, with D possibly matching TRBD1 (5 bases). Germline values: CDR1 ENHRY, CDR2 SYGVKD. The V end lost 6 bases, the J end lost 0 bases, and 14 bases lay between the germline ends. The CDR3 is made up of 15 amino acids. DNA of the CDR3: TGTGCCATCAGGGCGAACAGGTCGTCTAACTATGGCTACACCTTC. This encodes CAIRANRSSNYGYTF.

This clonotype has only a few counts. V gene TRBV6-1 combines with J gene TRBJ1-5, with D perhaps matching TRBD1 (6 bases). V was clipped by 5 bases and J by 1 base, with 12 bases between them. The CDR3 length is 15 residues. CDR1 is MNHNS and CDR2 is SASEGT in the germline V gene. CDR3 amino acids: CASSSTQGSNQPQHF. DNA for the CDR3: TGTGCCAGCAGTTCAACACAGGGAAGCAATCAGCCCCAGCATTTT.

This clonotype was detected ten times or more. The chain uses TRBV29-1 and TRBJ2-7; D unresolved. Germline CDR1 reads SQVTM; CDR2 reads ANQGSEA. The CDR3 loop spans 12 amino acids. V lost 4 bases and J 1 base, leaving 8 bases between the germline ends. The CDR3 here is CSVGVRSYEQYF. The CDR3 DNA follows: TGCAGCGTTGGAGTGCGTTCCTACGAGCAGTACTTC.

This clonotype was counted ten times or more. The DNA for the CDR3 is TGTGCCACAGGGGATAGCAATCAGCCCCAGCATTTT. Encoded protein: CATGDSNQPQHF. This chain joins TRBV2 and TRBJ1-5; TRBD1 might be the D (6 bases). The CDR3 extends over 12 amino acids. V lost 10 bases, J lost 0 bases, and 7 bases lay in between. Germline V gene data show CDR1 as SNHLY and CDR2 as FYNNEI.

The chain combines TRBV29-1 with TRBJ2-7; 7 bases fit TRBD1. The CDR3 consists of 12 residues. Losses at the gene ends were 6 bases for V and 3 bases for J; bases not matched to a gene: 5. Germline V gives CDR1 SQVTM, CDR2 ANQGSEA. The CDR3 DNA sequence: TGCAGCGTCTCCACAGGGGACTACGAGCAGTACTTC. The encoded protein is CSVSTGDYEQYF.

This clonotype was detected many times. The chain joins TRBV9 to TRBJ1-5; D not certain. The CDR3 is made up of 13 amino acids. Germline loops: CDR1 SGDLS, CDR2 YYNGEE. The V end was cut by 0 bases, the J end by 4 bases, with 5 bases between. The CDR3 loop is CASSVGENQPQHF. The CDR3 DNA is TGTGCCAGCAGCGTAGGAGAAAATCAGCCCCAGCATTTT.

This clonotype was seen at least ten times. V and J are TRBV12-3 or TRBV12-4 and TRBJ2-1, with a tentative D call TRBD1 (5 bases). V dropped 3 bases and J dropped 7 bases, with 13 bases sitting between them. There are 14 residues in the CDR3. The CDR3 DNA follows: TGTGCCAGCAGTTTGAGCCAGGGAAGGAATGAGCAGTTCTTC. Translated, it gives CASSLSQGRNEQFF.

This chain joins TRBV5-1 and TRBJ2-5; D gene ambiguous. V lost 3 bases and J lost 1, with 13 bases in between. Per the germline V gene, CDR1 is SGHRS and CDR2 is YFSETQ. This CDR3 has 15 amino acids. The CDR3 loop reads CASSSDLGFQETQYF. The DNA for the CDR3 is TGCGCCAGCAGCTCAGATCTGGGATTCCAAGAGACCCAGTACTTC.

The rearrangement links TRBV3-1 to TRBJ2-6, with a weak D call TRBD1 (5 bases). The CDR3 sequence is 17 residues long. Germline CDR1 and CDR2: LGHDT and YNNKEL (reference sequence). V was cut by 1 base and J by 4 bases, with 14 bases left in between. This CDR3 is CASSQGWVGAGANVLTF. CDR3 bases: TGTGCCAGCAGCCAAGGATGGGTAGGGGCCGGGGCCAACGTCCTGACTTTC.

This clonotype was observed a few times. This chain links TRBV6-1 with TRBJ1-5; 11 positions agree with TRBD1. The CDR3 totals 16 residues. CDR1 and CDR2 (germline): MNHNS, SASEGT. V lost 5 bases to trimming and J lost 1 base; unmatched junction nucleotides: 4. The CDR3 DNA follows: TGTGCCAGCAGTCATTGGGACAGGGGGAGCAATCAGCCCCAGCATTTT. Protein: CASSHWDRGSNQPQHF.

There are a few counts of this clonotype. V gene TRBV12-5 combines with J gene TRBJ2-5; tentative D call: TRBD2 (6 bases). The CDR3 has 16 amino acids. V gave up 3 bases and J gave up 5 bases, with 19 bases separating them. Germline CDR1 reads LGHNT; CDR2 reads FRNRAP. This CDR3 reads CASGFSARRGEETQYF. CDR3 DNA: TGTGCTAGTGGTTTCAGCGCCCGTCGCGGGGAGGAGACCCAGTACTTC.

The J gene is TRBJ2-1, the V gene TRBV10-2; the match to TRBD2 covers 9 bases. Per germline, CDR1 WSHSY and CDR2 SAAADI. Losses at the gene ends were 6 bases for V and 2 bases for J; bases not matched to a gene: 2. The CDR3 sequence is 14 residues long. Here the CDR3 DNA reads TGCGCCAGCAGGGCGGGGGGGACCTACAATGAGCAGTTCTTC. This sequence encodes CASRAGGTYNEQFF.